A selection of T cell receptor beta chains follows, all from one sample in a study of monozygotic twins with inflammatory bowel disease. TCRdb reprocessed the 5' RACE reads, with one entry per CDR3 protein and no DNA. The sample has around 450,000 distinct CDR3 sequences, and its top ten clones hold about 2.3%. The sample consisted of blood. Receptors originate from a human donor with ulcerative colitis or Crohn's disease, or a healthy co-twin of an affected twin (not recorded which). Each CDR3 is given with its conserved first and last residue.

TRBJ1-2 TRBV2 CASSEARQGAGYGYTF
TRBJ2-6 TRBV18 CASSPYTDSGANVLTF
TRBJ2-7 TRBV16 CASSLDRGPLDEQYF
TRBJ1-1 TRBV19 CASSSTGTRAFF
TRBJ1-1 TRBV28 CASSLIETGGMNTEAFF
TRBJ1-2 TRBV5-8 CASSLEGSVGGYTF
TRBJ1-2 TRBV9 CASSVGGAQPTFSYGYTF
TRBJ2-5 TRBV5-1 CASSLGGMETQYF
TRBJ2-7 TRBV10-3 CATRTADYEQYF
TRBJ2-1 TRBV29-1 CSVEGGLAGLNYNEQFF
TRBJ2-1 TRBV12-3/TRBV12-4 CASRNTYNEQFF
TRBJ2-3 TRBV3-1 CASSLDDRSTDTQYF
TRBJ1-1 TRBV5-1 CASSFDPGQTEAFF